These 15 T cell receptor beta chains share one sample of origin, sequenced in a study of PD-1 blockade in classical Hodgkin lymphoma (dated by TCRdb to 2018 to 2021). Interpreted using the paper, the time point label stands for: newly diagnosed, previously untreated cHL patient sample. Receptor libraries were prepared by the immunoSEQ multiplex PCR assay. The table comes from immuneACCESS by way of TCRdb, which keeps in-frame sequences with V and J called. Part of the clones is missing from these tables; in studies checked, under half for an unresolved V gene and the rest for unknown reasons. A total of approximately 17,000 clones appear in this sample, about 83% of them only once. The ten largest clones represent roughly 8.4% of the sample. Sequenced input: peripheral blood mononuclear cells (PBMCs). Receptors originate from a human donor with classical Hodgkin lymphoma.

In the case of this clone: Distinct nucleotide sequences in the sample also encode this CDR3. The chain couples TRBV19 to TRBJ2-7; a possible D gene is TRBD2 (5 bases). Trimming took off 3 bases at V and 2 bases at J, with 8 bases between the two ends. CDR3 length equals 13 residues. Germline V gene lookup returns CDR1 LNHDA and CDR2 SQIVND (reference sequence). CDR3: CASSIGETYEQYF. CDR3 in DNA: TGTGCCAGTAGTATCGGGGAAACCTACGAGCAGTACTTC.

This chain joins TRBV6-4 and TRBJ2-1, with 10 bases matching TRBD2. CDR1 MRHNA and CDR2 SNTAGT come from the germline V gene. CDR3 length: 15 residues. The V gene end was trimmed by 3 bases and the J gene end by 5 bases; junction bases not matched to a gene: 4. CDR3 sequence: CASSEKAGGHNEQFF. As DNA, the CDR3 is TGTGCCAGCAGTGAAAAAGCGGGAGGGCACAATGAGCAGTTCTTC.

The rearrangement uses TRBV2 and TRBJ2-1; D ambiguous. Trimming removed 8 bases from V and 7 bases from J, with 12 bases in between. This CDR3 has 12 residues. Germline lookup yields CDR1 SNHLY and CDR2 FYNNEI. This chain's CDR3 is CASAAQTNEQFF. The CDR3 DNA reads as TGTGCCAGCGCTGCACAAACGAATGAGCAGTTCTTC.

The chain is built from TRBV13 and TRBJ2-5; 9 bases are shared with TRBD2. The CDR3 is 18 residues long. Germline CDR1 reads PRHDT; CDR2 reads FYEKMQ (reference sequence). After removal of 5 bases from V and 2 bases from J, the junction contained 15 bases not matched to a gene. The CDR3 spells CASSARASGTLKQETQYF. The CDR3 region has the DNA TGTGCCAGCAGCGCCCGGGCTAGCGGGACACTAAAGCAAGAGACCCAGTACTTC.

This sequence joins TRBV28 and TRBJ2-7; no clear D. Germline CDR1 MDHEN, CDR2 SYDVKM. V lost 3 bases and J 0 bases, leaving 9 bases between the germline ends. This CDR3 spans 14 amino acids. This CDR3 reads CASSLAEPSYEQYF. The CDR3 DNA is TGTGCCAGCAGTTTGGCCGAGCCCTCCTACGAGCAGTACTTC.

The rearrangement joins TRBV29-1 to TRBJ2-1, with D possibly TRBD1 on 5 matching bases. Trimming cost V 1 base and J 6 bases, with 16 bases left between them. Looked up from germline, CDR1 is SQVTM and CDR2 is ANQGSEA. The CDR3 contains 15 residues. This CDR3 is CSVEGAAGLGNEQFF. In DNA, the CDR3 is TGCAGCGTTGAAGGTGCGGCAGGGCTGGGCAATGAGCAGTTCTTC.

This chain links TRBV5-1 with TRBJ1-4; tentative D call: TRBD1 (5 bases). There are 17 residues in the CDR3. Deletions cut 4 bases from V and 8 bases from J, with 24 bases between. Germline CDR1 and CDR2: SGHRS and YFSETQ. Written as DNA, the CDR3 is TGCGCCAGCAGCAGTACCGGGGCAAAAACCTTGGGGGAAAAACTGTTTTTT. It specifies CASSSTGAKTLGEKLFF. The entire variable domain, with the rest obtained from reference TRBV5-1 and TRBJ1-4, is as follows: KAGVTQTPRYLIKTRGQQVTLSCSPISGHRSVSWYQQTPGQGLQFLFEYFSETQRNKGNFPGRFSGRQFSNSRSEMNVSTLELGDSALYLCASSSTGAKTLGEKLFFGSGTQLSVL.

The chain has TRBV29-1 and TRBJ1-1; D is unresolved. Trimming took off 7 bases at V and 1 base at J, with 13 bases between the two ends. Germline CDR1 reads SQVTM; CDR2 reads ANQGSEA. The CDR3 runs 13 residues. The CDR3 reads CSAAPVPNTEAFF. CDR3 DNA: TGCAGCGCCGCTCCAGTACCGAACACTGAAGCTTTCTTT.

This chain links TRBV10-1 with TRBJ2-7; D is uncertain. The CDR3 extends over 13 amino acids. Trimming pared 2 bases from V and 4 bases from J, leaving 9 bases between. Germline V lookup: CDR1 WNHNN, CDR2 SYGVQD (reference sequence). The CDR3 region has the DNA TGCGCCAGCAGTGAGAGAGTTGAATACGAGCAGTACTTC. It specifies CASSERVEYEQYF.

V usage is TRBV28 and J usage is TRBJ2-5; no clear D gene. CDR3 length equals 14 residues. Germline loops: CDR1 MDHEN, CDR2 SYDVKM. V dropped 4 bases and J dropped 2 bases, with 11 bases sitting between them. CDR3 in amino acids: CASSSQWGQETQYF. The CDR3 DNA reads TGTGCCAGCAGTTCCCAGTGGGGTCAAGAGACCCAGTACTTC.

The chain links TRBV7-2 to TRBJ2-7, with TRBD1 matching 9 bases. The CDR3 loop spans 14 amino acids. Germline V gene data show CDR1 as SGHTA and CDR2 as FQGNSA. V lost 5 bases, J lost 1 base, and 3 bases stayed unmatched. The CDR3 reads CASSKDRGSYEQYF. As DNA, the CDR3 is TGTGCCAGCAGCAAAGACAGGGGGTCCTACGAGCAGTACTTC.

This sequence joins TRBV6-6 and TRBJ2-3; no definite D call. The V gene lost 6 bases and the J gene lost 4 bases, with 8 bases spanning the gap. The CDR3 sequence is 12 residues long. Germline V CDR1 and CDR2: MNHNY, SVGAGI (reference sequence). The CDR3 bases are TGTGCCAGCAGGCTACTTGCAGATACGCAGTATTTT. Encoded protein: CASRLLADTQYF.

CDR3 DNA: TGTGCCAGCAGCTTGGGTACAGGGGCCGGGGAGCTGTTTTTT. It is translated as CASSLGTGAGELFF. The V call is TRBV5-4, the J call TRBJ2-2, with 7 bases that match TRBD1. From germline, CDR1 is SGHNT and CDR2 YYREEE (reference sequence). CDR3 length: 14 amino acids. J was trimmed by 6 bases and V by 0 bases; bases with no gene match: 2.

The chain uses TRBV5-6 and TRBJ2-7; D not certain. This CDR3 spans 16 amino acids. Trimming took off 4 bases at V and 2 bases at J, with 19 bases between the two ends. Germline CDR1 and CDR2: SGHDT and YYEEEE. As DNA, the CDR3 is TGTGCCAGCAGCCTCCCAGATGTGGGGTCCGCCTACGAGCAGTACTTC. Amino acid sequence: CASSLPDVGSAYEQYF.

The rearrangement links TRBV28 to TRBJ2-2, with 7 positions matching TRBD1. CDR1 is MDHEN and CDR2 is SYDVKM in the germline V gene. This CDR3 region has 15 residues. V was pared by 5 bases and J by 3 bases, with 6 bases of the junction left unmatched. As DNA, the CDR3 is TGTGCCAGCAGTCCCCCGGGACAGTACACCGGGGAGCTGTTTTTT. This encodes CASSPPGQYTGELFF. The full variable domain, completed using reference TRBV28 and TRBJ2-2, is DVKVTQSSRYLVKRTGEKVFLECVQDMDHENMFWYRQDPGLGLRLIYFSYDVKMKEKGDIPEGYSVSREKKERFSLILESASTNQTSMYLCASSPPGQYTGELFFGEGSRLTVL.